This TCR beta chain was captured by sequencing in a study of shared clonotypes between healthy human individuals. CD8 cells regarded as naive lacked CD45RO, were positively chosen for CCR7, and omitted terminally differentiated effector memory CD45RA+ cells. Profiled with immunoSEQ multiplex PCR; TCRdb holds only in-frame clones, not every one. The sample includes nearly 2 million clones, about 95% of them seen just once. Germline-derived CDR1 and CDR2 are MNHNY and SVGAGI (reference sequence). The ends were cut back, 8 bases at V and 8 bases at J, with 16 bases in the middle. The CDR3 length is 13 residues.

The genes are TRBV6-6 and TRBJ1-5, with TRBD1 as a possible D gene (5 bases). Material: naive CD8+ T cells sorted from blood. This receptor was obtained from a man aged 18 to 29 in good health. The CDR3 sequence is CASSLTRVEPQHF. The CDR3 nucleotides read TGTGCCAGCTCCTTGACCAGGGTGGAGCCCCAGCATTTT.